This T cell receptor (beta chain) originates from a study of tumor and adjacent non-tumor tissue in lung cancer. At the level of the study: Patients were aged roughly 30 to 76, 10 men and 5 women, stage I to III. Millions of productive TCRbeta reads were obtained per sample on average.

Three rounds of nested PCR, following a modified ARM-PCR protocol, produced the TCRbeta library. TCRdb redid the calling of the multiplex PCR reads with MiXCR, one entry per CDR3 protein. The table lists roughly 81,000 distinct CDR3 sequences, roughly three fifths of them singletons. Germline V CDR1 and CDR2: SQVTM, ANQGSEA. The CDR3 totals 17 residues. Study results and limitations: Top 100 clones took a larger repertoire share in normal lung.

With respect to this clonotype: Its antigen is undetermined. In this CDR3 the conserved last residue, phenylalanine or tryptophan, is missing, so a read error is likely.

This sample's RNA came from whole unsorted tissue. V usage is TRBV29-1 and J usage is TRBJ2-1; 11 nucleotides align to TRBD2. Material: lung tumor tissue. This TCR came from a man aged 65-85 years with non-small cell lung cancer. The CDR3 sequence: CSVSGSGGAFSHNEQFY. As DNA, the CDR3 is TGTAGCGTTTCGGGTAGCGGGGGGGCCTTTTCCCACAATGAGCAGTTCTAC.